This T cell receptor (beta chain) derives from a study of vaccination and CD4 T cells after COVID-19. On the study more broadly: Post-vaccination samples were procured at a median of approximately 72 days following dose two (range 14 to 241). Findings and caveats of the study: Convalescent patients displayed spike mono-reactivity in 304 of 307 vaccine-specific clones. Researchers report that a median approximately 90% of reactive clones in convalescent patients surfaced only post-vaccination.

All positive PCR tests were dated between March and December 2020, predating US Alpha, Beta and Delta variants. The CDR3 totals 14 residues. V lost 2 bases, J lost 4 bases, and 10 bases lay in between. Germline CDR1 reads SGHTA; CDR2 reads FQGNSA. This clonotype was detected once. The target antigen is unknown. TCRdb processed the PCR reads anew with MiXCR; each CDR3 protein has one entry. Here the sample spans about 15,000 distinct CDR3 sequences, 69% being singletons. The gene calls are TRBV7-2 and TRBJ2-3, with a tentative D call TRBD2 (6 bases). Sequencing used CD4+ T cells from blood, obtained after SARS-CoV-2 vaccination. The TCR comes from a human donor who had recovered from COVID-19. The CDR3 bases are TGTGCCAGCAGCTTAAGACGGGAGCCAGATACGCAGTATTTT. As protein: CASSLRREPDTQYF.